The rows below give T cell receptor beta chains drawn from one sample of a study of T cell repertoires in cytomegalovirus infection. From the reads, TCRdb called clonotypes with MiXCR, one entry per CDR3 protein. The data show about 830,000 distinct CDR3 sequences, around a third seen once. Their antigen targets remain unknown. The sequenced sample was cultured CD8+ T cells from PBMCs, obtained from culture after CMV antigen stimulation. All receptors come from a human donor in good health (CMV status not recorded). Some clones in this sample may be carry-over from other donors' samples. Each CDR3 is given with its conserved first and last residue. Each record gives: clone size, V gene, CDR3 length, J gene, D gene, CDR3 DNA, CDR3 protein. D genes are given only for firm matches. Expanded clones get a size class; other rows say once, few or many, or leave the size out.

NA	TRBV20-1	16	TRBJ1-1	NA	TGCAGTGCTCCCGATCAGGGACGTTCCATGAACACTGAAGCTTTCTTT	CSAPDQGRSMNTEAFF
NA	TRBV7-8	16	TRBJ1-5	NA	TGTGCCAGCAGCTTAGCCGTTGGTGGCAGCAATCAGCCCCAGCATTTT	CASSLAVGGSNQPQHF
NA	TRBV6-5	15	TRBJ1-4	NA	TGTGCCAGCAGTTACGTAGGACCGTCGAATGAAAAACTGTTTTTT	CASSYVGPSNEKLFF
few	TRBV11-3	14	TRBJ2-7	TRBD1	TGTGCCAGCAGCTTAGCGGGACAGGGGAACGAGCAGTACTTC	CASSLAGQGNEQYF
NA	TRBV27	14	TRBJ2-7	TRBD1	TGTGCCAGCAGTTGGCGACAGGGGGCAAACGAGCAGTACTTC	CASSWRQGANEQYF
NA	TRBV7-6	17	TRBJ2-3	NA	TGTGCCAGCAGCCCTGCGGTGGGGGGAGTAGGGGCAGATACGCAGTATTTT	CASSPAVGGVGADTQYF
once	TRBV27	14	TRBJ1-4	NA	TGTGCCCGCAGTTTAGGAGGGCACGGGGAAAAACTGTTTTTT	CARSLGGHGEKLFF
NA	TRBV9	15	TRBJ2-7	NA	TGTGCCAGCAGCGCTTCTGCCCAGGGGGGGACCGAGCAGTACTTC	CASSASAQGGTEQYF
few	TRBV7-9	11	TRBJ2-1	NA	TGTGCCAGCAGCATGATGTATGAGCAGTTCTTC	CASSMMYEQFF
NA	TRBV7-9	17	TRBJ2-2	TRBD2	TGTGCCAGCAGCTCGCAGGGACTAGCGGGATTCACCGGGGAGCTGTTTTTT	CASSSQGLAGFTGELFF
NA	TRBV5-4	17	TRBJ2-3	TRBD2	TGTGCCAGCAGCTTGGGAGCGGGGGGGTACCCCACAGATACGCAGTATTTT	CASSLGAGGYPTDTQYF
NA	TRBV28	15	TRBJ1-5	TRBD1	TGTGCCAGCAGTTCGAGACAGGGAAGTGGTCAGCCCCAGCATTTT	CASSSRQGSGQPQHF
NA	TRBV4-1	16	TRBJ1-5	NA	TGCGCCAGCAGCCAAGTGTGGCGGAATAGCAATCAGCCCCAGCATTTT	CASSQVWRNSNQPQHF
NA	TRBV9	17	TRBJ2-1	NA	TGTGCCAGCAGCGTAGAGGCGGCTAGCCGCTCCTACAATGAGCAGTTCTTC	CASSVEAASRSYNEQFF
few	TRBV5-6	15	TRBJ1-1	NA	TGTGCCAGCAGCTCACCGGGACACCCACCCCCTGAAGCTTTCTTT	CASSSPGHPPPEAFF
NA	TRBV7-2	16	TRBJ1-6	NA	TGTGCCAGCAGCTTATTCGGTCGGCAGCCCGACCCACCCCTCCACTTT	CASSLFGRQPDPPLHF
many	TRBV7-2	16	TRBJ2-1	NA	TGTGCCAGCAGCTTAAAGGCGGGGCTTTACTACAATGAGCAGTTCTTC	CASSLKAGLYYNEQFF
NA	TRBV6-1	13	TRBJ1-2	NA	TGTGCCAGCAGTGAGTTTGCCAACTGTGGCTACACCTTC	CASSEFANCGYTF
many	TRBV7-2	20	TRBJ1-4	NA	TGTGCCAGCAGCTTAGTTACCCCATTTTCAGGGCTGGGCGTGGATGAAAAACTGTTTTTT	CASSLVTPFSGLGVDEKLFF
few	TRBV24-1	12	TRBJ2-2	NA	TGTGCCACCAGTGATTTCACCGGGGAGCTGTTTTTT	CATSDFTGELFF
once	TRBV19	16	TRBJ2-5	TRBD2	TGTGCCAGTAGCTGGACTAGCGGGGGCCTCCGGGAGACCCAGTACTTC	CASSWTSGGLRETQYF
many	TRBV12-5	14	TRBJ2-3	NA	TGTGCTAGTGGTTTGGCCAGACTCACAGATACGCAGTATTTT	CASGLARLTDTQYF
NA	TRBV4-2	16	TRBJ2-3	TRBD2	TGTGCCAGCAGCCAAGATACTAGCGGGCGGACAGATACGCAGTATTTT	CASSQDTSGRTDTQYF
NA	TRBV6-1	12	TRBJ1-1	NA	TGTGCCAGCAGTCAAAAGGACACTGAAGCTTTCTTT	CASSQKDTEAFF
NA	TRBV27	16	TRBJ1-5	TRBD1	TGTGCCAGCAGCCGACAGGGAATGAATAGCAATCAGCCCCAGCATTTT	CASSRQGMNSNQPQHF
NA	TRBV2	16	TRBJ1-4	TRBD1	TGTGCCAGCAGTGAAGCTCGCCGGGACAGGGAGGCAAAACTGTTTTTT	CASSEARRDREAKLFF
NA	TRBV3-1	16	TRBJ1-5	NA	TGTGCCAGCAGCCATTCTAGGGGTTCCGGCAATCAGCCCCAGCATTTT	CASSHSRGSGNQPQHF
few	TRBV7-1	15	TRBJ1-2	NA	TGTGCCAGCAGTTCGGGGGCAGGGCTAAACTATGGCTACACCTTC	CASSSGAGLNYGYTF
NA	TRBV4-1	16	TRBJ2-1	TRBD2	TGCGCCAGCAGCCAAGACTGGCTAGCGGGGGGAACCGAGCAGTTCTTC	CASSQDWLAGGTEQFF
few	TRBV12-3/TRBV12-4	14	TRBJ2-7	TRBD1	TGTGCCAGCAGTCCGATACAGGGGGCTCACGAGCAGTACTTC	CASSPIQGAHEQYF
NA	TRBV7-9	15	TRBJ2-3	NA	TGTGCCAGTAGCTTGAGGGAAGGCGGCACAGATACGCAGTATTTT	CASSLREGGTDTQYF
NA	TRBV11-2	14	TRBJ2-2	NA	TGTGCCAGCAGCCCCTGGACTATGCCCGGGGAGCTGTTTTTT	CASSPWTMPGELFF
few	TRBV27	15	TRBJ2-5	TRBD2	TGTGCCAGCAGCTTGACTAGCGGGTCGGCAGAGACCCAGTACTTC	CASSLTSGSAETQYF
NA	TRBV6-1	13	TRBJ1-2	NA	TGTGCCAGCAGTGAACCGGGCTCTAAGGGCTACACCTTC	CASSEPGSKGYTF
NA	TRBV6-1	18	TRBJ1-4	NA	TGTGCCAGCACCAAGTACACACAGGTTTCTGAAACTAATGAAAAACTGTTTTTT	CASTKYTQVSETNEKLFF
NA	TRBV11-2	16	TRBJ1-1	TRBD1	TGTGCCAGCAGCCCCCGGACAGGGTACAGTAACACTGAAGCTTTCTTT	CASSPRTGYSNTEAFF
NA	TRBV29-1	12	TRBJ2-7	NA	TGCAGCGTTGTGGGGCGGCGATACGAGCAGTACTTC	CSVVGRRYEQYF
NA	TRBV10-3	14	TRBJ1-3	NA	TGTGCCATCAGTGACGGGGGGACTGGAAACACCATATATTTT	CAISDGGTGNTIYF
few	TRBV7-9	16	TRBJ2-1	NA	TGTGCCAGCAGCCTCTTAATCGGTGGGTCCTACAATGAGCAGTTCTTC	CASSLLIGGSYNEQFF
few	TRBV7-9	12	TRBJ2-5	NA	TGTGCCAGCAGCTCTATTCTCCAGACCCAGTACTTC	CASSSILQTQYF
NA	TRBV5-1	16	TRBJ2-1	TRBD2	TGCGCCAGCAGCTTGGCGACTAGCGGGGTCTACAATGAGCAGTTCTTC	CASSLATSGVYNEQFF
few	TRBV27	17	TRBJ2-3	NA	TGTGCCAGCAGCCCCTCCGGTGGGGATGCCGGCACAGATACGCAGTATTTT	CASSPSGGDAGTDTQYF
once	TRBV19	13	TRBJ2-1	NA	TGTGCAACGGCCATAAGCTCCTACAATGAGCAGTTCTTC	CATAISSYNEQFF
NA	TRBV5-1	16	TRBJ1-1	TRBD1	TGCGCCAGCAGCCCCTGGGTGGACAGGCCGGGGGCTGAAGCTTTCTTT	CASSPWVDRPGAEAFF
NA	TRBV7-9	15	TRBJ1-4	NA	TGTGCCAGCAGCTCGAAGGACCGTGACATTGAAAAACTGTTTTTT	CASSSKDRDIEKLFF